This is a list of T cell receptor beta chains from one sample in a study of molecular identifiers for immune sequencing clone quantification. Each CDR3 protein gets one entry after TCRdb re-called the PCR reads with MiXCR. The table has fewer than 350,000 distinct CDR3 sequences, roughly a quarter seen once. Sequenced sample: naive CD8+ T cells from blood, with Jurkat cell RNA spiked in. These receptors were collected from a human donor in good health. Some libraries in this study had Jurkat cell RNA spiked in. The CDR3 runs from the conserved cysteine through the conserved F or W. The D gene is left open where the match is weak. Not all rows give a size; the values are once, few, many and, for expanded clones, a class.

CDR3 length: 15; J gene: TRBJ1-5; D gene: -; V gene: TRBV28; clone size: few; CDR3 protein: CASSRGGNSNQPQHF; CDR3 DNA: TGTGCCAGCAGCCGGGGGGGGAATAGCAATCAGCCCCAGCATTTT
CDR3 length: 14; J gene: TRBJ2-7; D gene: -; V gene: TRBV5-6; clone size: many; CDR3 protein: CASSLGTGVLGQYF; CDR3 DNA: TGTGCCAGCAGCCTCGGGACCGGGGTGCTTGGGCAGTACTTC
CDR3 length: 16; J gene: TRBJ1-1; D gene: TRBD1; V gene: TRBV3-1; clone size: -; CDR3 protein: CASRQAGTGGSTEAFF; CDR3 DNA: TGTGCCAGCCGCCAAGCGGGGACAGGGGGCAGCACTGAAGCTTTCTTT
CDR3 length: 13; J gene: TRBJ2-7; D gene: -; V gene: TRBV29-1; clone size: -; CDR3 protein: CSAQGLNFGEQYF; CDR3 DNA: TGCAGCGCCCAAGGACTAAATTTCGGCGAGCAGTACTTC
CDR3 length: 16; J gene: TRBJ2-3; D gene: -; V gene: TRBV27; clone size: few; CDR3 protein: CASSFRTTLGADTQYF; CDR3 DNA: TGTGCCAGCAGTTTCCGTACTACCCTGGGGGCCGATACGCAGTATTTT
CDR3 length: 15; J gene: TRBJ2-1; D gene: -; V gene: TRBV19; clone size: -; CDR3 protein: CASSIDSSARDEQFF; CDR3 DNA: TGTGCCAGTAGTATCGATAGCTCTGCCCGCGATGAGCAGTTCTTC
CDR3 length: 15; J gene: TRBJ2-3; D gene: TRBD1; V gene: TRBV5-8; clone size: many; CDR3 protein: CASSLADRGPDTQYF; CDR3 DNA: TGTGCCAGCAGCTTGGCGGACAGGGGGCCAGATACGCAGTATTTT
CDR3 length: 15; J gene: TRBJ2-7; D gene: -; V gene: TRBV6-5; clone size: many; CDR3 protein: CASSYSRGGHHEQYF; CDR3 DNA: TGTGCCAGCAGTTACTCGAGGGGGGGCCACCACGAGCAGTACTTC
CDR3 length: 14; J gene: TRBJ2-7; D gene: TRBD2; V gene: TRBV4-2; clone size: -; CDR3 protein: CASSPSGTSYEQYF; CDR3 DNA: TGTGCCAGCAGCCCTAGCGGGACCTCCTACGAGCAGTACTTC
CDR3 length: 15; J gene: TRBJ2-5; D gene: -; V gene: TRBV5-1; clone size: many; CDR3 protein: CASSLASGLGETQYF; CDR3 DNA: TGCGCCAGCAGCTTGGCGTCAGGGCTTGGGGAGACCCAGTACTTC
CDR3 length: 15; J gene: TRBJ1-4; D gene: -; V gene: TRBV14; clone size: -; CDR3 protein: CASSLQGPPNEKLFF; CDR3 DNA: TGTGCCAGCAGCTTACAGGGACCGCCTAATGAAAAACTGTTTTTT
CDR3 length: 17; J gene: TRBJ2-3; D gene: -; V gene: TRBV6-1; clone size: -; CDR3 protein: CASSVTIGDTSTDTQYF; CDR3 DNA: TGTGCCAGCAGTGTTACGATAGGGGATACGAGCACAGATACGCAGTATTTT
CDR3 length: 13; J gene: TRBJ2-7; D gene: TRBD2; V gene: TRBV29-1; clone size: -; CDR3 protein: CGVETSGDYEQYF; CDR3 DNA: TGCGGCGTTGAAACTAGCGGGGACTACGAGCAGTACTTC
CDR3 length: 16; J gene: TRBJ2-3; D gene: -; V gene: TRBV28; clone size: many; CDR3 protein: CASSFGRAVVADTQYF; CDR3 DNA: TGTGCCAGCAGTTTCGGACGTGCCGTGGTTGCAGATACGCAGTATTTT
CDR3 length: 15; J gene: TRBJ2-1; D gene: -; V gene: TRBV7-8; clone size: -; CDR3 protein: CASSLALGAHNEQFF; CDR3 DNA: TGTGCCAGCAGCTTAGCTCTGGGGGCGCACAATGAGCAGTTCTTC
CDR3 length: 18; J gene: TRBJ2-3; D gene: TRBD2; V gene: TRBV7-9; clone size: -; CDR3 protein: CASSHKSGLAGEEDTQYF; CDR3 DNA: TGTGCCAGCAGCCATAAAAGTGGACTAGCGGGAGAGGAGGATACGCAGTATTTT
CDR3 length: 12; J gene: TRBJ2-7; D gene: TRBD2; V gene: TRBV7-9; clone size: many; CDR3 protein: CASSSAGGEQYF; CDR3 DNA: TGTGCCAGCAGCTCAGCGGGGGGGGAGCAGTACTTC
CDR3 length: 15; J gene: TRBJ1-1; D gene: TRBD1; V gene: TRBV4-3; clone size: few; CDR3 protein: CASRNGQGPNTEAFF; CDR3 DNA: TGCGCCAGCAGAAACGGACAGGGCCCGAACACTGAAGCTTTCTTT
CDR3 length: 17; J gene: TRBJ1-6; D gene: -; V gene: TRBV4-1; clone size: -; CDR3 protein: CASSQDLNTVGRSPLHF; CDR3 DNA: TGCGCCAGCAGCCAAGATTTAAATACGGTCGGGAGATCACCCCTCCACTTT
CDR3 length: 11; J gene: TRBJ2-7; D gene: -; V gene: TRBV28; clone size: many; CDR3 protein: CASSPSSEQYF; CDR3 DNA: TGTGCCAGCAGCCCCAGCTCCGAGCAGTACTTC
CDR3 length: 14; J gene: TRBJ2-7; D gene: -; V gene: TRBV28; clone size: -; CDR3 protein: CASSTSDSSYEQYF; CDR3 DNA: TGTGCCAGCAGTACATCCGACAGCTCCTACGAGCAGTACTTC
CDR3 length: 15; J gene: TRBJ2-7; D gene: -; V gene: TRBV6-5; clone size: -; CDR3 protein: CASSYPVDGTYEQYF; CDR3 DNA: TGTGCCAGCAGCTACCCAGTGGACGGAACCTACGAGCAGTACTTC
CDR3 length: 16; J gene: TRBJ1-5; D gene: -; V gene: TRBV2; clone size: -; CDR3 protein: CASSDIWIGSNQPQHF; CDR3 DNA: TGTGCCAGCAGTGATATTTGGATTGGTAGCAATCAGCCCCAGCATTTT
CDR3 length: 16; J gene: TRBJ2-7; D gene: -; V gene: TRBV7-9; clone size: -; CDR3 protein: CASSPLKDGAKYEQYF; CDR3 DNA: TGTGCCAGCAGCCCATTGAAGGACGGAGCAAAGTACGAGCAGTACTTC
CDR3 length: 12; J gene: TRBJ2-3; D gene: -; V gene: TRBV7-9; clone size: many; CDR3 protein: CASSVNPDTQYF; CDR3 DNA: TGTGCCAGCAGCGTAAACCCAGATACGCAGTATTTT
CDR3 length: 13; J gene: TRBJ1-1; D gene: -; V gene: TRBV30; clone size: many; CDR3 protein: CASQGAANTEAFF; CDR3 DNA: TGTGCCTCCCAAGGGGCGGCGAACACTGAAGCTTTCTTT
CDR3 length: 13; J gene: TRBJ2-7; D gene: TRBD1; V gene: TRBV5-5; clone size: few; CDR3 protein: CASSNWDSYEQYF; CDR3 DNA: TGTGCCAGCAGCAACTGGGACAGCTACGAGCAGTACTTC
CDR3 length: 14; J gene: TRBJ1-4; D gene: TRBD1; V gene: TRBV28; clone size: -; CDR3 protein: CASSLARGREKLFF; CDR3 DNA: TGTGCCAGCAGTTTGGCCAGGGGGCGTGAAAAACTGTTTTTT
CDR3 length: 16; J gene: TRBJ2-1; D gene: TRBD1; V gene: TRBV25-1; clone size: -; CDR3 protein: CASSAYTGAPYNEQFF; CDR3 DNA: TGTGCCAGCAGTGCCTACACAGGGGCTCCCTACAATGAGCAGTTCTTC
CDR3 length: 12; J gene: TRBJ2-3; D gene: -; V gene: TRBV24-1; clone size: many; CDR3 protein: CATSDRADTQYF; CDR3 DNA: TGTGCCACCAGTGACAGGGCAGATACGCAGTATTTT
CDR3 length: 15; J gene: TRBJ1-1; D gene: -; V gene: TRBV7-9; clone size: -; CDR3 protein: CASSLASGTDTEAFF; CDR3 DNA: TGTGCCAGCAGCTTAGCTTCCGGGACGGACACTGAAGCTTTCTTT